Following are 27 T cell receptor beta chains from one sample sequenced in a study of radiotherapy plus CTLA-4 blockade in lung cancer. The data were produced by immunoSEQ multiplex PCR, yet TCRdb's version contains in-frame clones alone and is incomplete. The sample includes 70,000 to 95,000 clones, about four fifths seen only once; the top ten take more than 14%. Material: peripheral blood, obtained from a patient treated with radiotherapy plus ipilimumab. Receptors were obtained from a human donor with non-small cell lung cancer that progressed on radiotherapy plus ipilimumab.

Points on this clone: One end of the junction varies from germline; a read error may be responsible. The chain combines TRBV4-1 with TRBJ2-7; D gene uncertain. Per the germline V gene, CDR1 is MGHRA and CDR2 is YSYEKL. CDR3 length: 15 amino acids. This chain's CDR3 is CASSQDRYQVYEQYF. The CDR3 region has the DNA TGTGCCAGCAGCCAAGATCGGTATCAGGTCTACGAGCAGTACTTC.

The genes are TRBV29-1 and TRBJ2-7; D may match TRBD1 or TRBD2 (6 bases each). This CDR3 spans 13 amino acids. Trimming removed 4 bases from V and 3 bases from J, with 13 bases in between. Germline CDR1 SQVTM, CDR2 ANQGSEA. The CDR3 region has the DNA TGCAGCGTTGGTTCAGGGGAGGACTACGAGCAGTACTTC. As protein: CSVGSGEDYEQYF.

The CDR3 DNA reads as TGTGCCAGCAGCAAAACAGGTATGAACACTGAAGCTTTCTTT. Translation: CASSKTGMNTEAFF. This chain uses TRBV7-9 with TRBJ1-1; the D gene is possibly TRBD1 (5 bases). Germline V CDR1 and CDR2: SEHNR, FQNEAQ (reference sequence). V was clipped by 5 bases and J by 0 bases, with 10 bases between them. CDR3 length equals 14 residues.

This clone appeared a single time. The rearrangement joins TRBV4-2 to TRBJ2-7, with 8 bases fitting TRBD1. This CDR3 comprises 15 residues. Trimming cost V 1 base and J 0 bases; bases outside gene matches: 2. Per germline, CDR1 LGHNA and CDR2 YNFKEQ. The CDR3, as DNA: TGTGCCAGCAGCCAAGTTGACAGGGGCTCCTACGAGCAGTACTTC. Protein sequence: CASSQVDRGSYEQYF.

The rearrangement uses TRBV4-2 and TRBJ2-3; 10 bases are a match to TRBD2. CDR3 length: 19 residues. The V gene's germline CDR1 is LGHNA and CDR2 YNFKEQ. Trimming cost V 0 bases and J 0 bases; bases outside gene matches: 9. The CDR3, as DNA: TGTGCCAGCAGCCAAGAACTAGCGGGATTGGACTCTAGCACAGATACGCAGTATTTT. Its protein product is CASSQELAGLDSSTDTQYF.

This chain joins TRBV7-2 and TRBJ1-3; D gene unclear. The CDR3 is made up of 15 amino acids. The germline V gene encodes CDR1 SGHTA and CDR2 FQGNSA. V lost 5 bases, J lost 2 bases, and 13 bases lay in between. The CDR3 loop is CASSRTTRAGNTIYF. CDR3 DNA: TGTGCCAGCAGCCGGACCACACGGGCTGGAAACACCATATATTTT.

The chain joins TRBV9 to TRBJ1-2; D unresolved. V was pared by 4 bases and J by 4 bases, with 17 bases between. This CDR3 is 15 amino acids long. Germline CDR1 reads SGDLS; CDR2 reads YYNGEE. The CDR3 sequence: CASSPRREGVYGYTF. In nucleotides, the CDR3 is TGTGCCAGCAGCCCCAGGCGGGAGGGAGTCTATGGCTACACCTTC.

This sequence joins TRBV11-3 and TRBJ2-1, with a possible D match to TRBD1 (6 bases). Trimming left V 1 base short and J 4 bases short, with 11 bases between. The length of the CDR3 is 15 residues. Germline V gene lookup returns CDR1 SGHNT and CDR2 YENEEA. CDR3 amino acids: CASSLGRTEYNEQFF. As DNA, the CDR3 is TGTGCCAGCAGCTTAGGGAGGACAGAATACAATGAGCAGTTCTTC.

This clone was seen a handful of times. J is TRBJ2-3 and V is TRBV4-2, with 11 bases aligning to TRBD2. The J segment lost 2 bases and the V segment lost 0 bases, leaving 10 bases of the junction unmatched. The CDR3 loop spans 19 amino acids. CDR1 and CDR2 (germline): LGHNA, YNFKEQ. The CDR3 coding sequence is TGTGCCAGCAGCCAAGATAGGCAGGCTAGCGGGGGGTACACAGATACGCAGTATTTT. Translation gives CASSQDRQASGGYTDTQYF.

This chain connects TRBV14 to TRBJ1-3, with 10 positions matching TRBD1. The CDR3 is 16 residues long. Unmatched junction bases numbered 7, after V lost 4 bases and J lost 4 bases. The germline V gene has CDR1 SGHDN and CDR2 FVKESK. The CDR3 loop reads CASSPRDRGWGNTIYF. CDR3 nucleotide sequence: TGTGCCAGCAGCCCGCGGGACAGGGGATGGGGAAACACCATATATTTT. The entire variable domain, with the rest obtained from reference TRBV14 and TRBJ1-3, is as follows: EAGVTQFPSHSVIEKGQTVTLRCDPISGHDNLYWYRRVMGKEIKFLLHFVKESKQDESGMPNNRFLAERTGGTYSTLKVQPAELEDSGVYFCASSPRDRGWGNTIYFGEGSWLTVV.

This chain links TRBV5-1 with TRBJ2-3, with 13 bases fitting TRBD2. J gave up 6 bases and V 4 bases, and 8 bases lay outside the gene matches. This CDR3 is built from 16 residues. CDR1 is SGHRS and CDR2 is YFSETQ in the germline V gene. CDR3 in DNA: TGCGCCAGCAGCGCCGGACTAGCGGGAGTGTTGGATACGCAGTATTTT. This gives the protein CASSAGLAGVLDTQYF.

For the CDR3, the DNA is TGTGCCAGTATTCGCGGGGGCTCGGGGTACAATGAGCAGTTCTTC. Its translation: CASIRGGSGYNEQFF. The V call is TRBV19, the J call TRBJ2-1, with D maybe TRBD2 (7 bases). This CDR3 is built from 15 residues. CDR1 and CDR2 (germline): LNHDA, SQIVND (reference sequence). The V end was cut by 7 bases, the J end by 4 bases, with 17 bases between. Complete variable domain (other parts from reference TRBV19 and TRBJ2-1): DGGITQSPKYLFRKEGQNVTLSCEQNLNHDAMYWYRQDPGQGLRLIYYSQIVNDFQKGDIAEGYSVSREKKESFPLTVTSAQKNPTAFYLCASIRGGSGYNEQFFGPGTRLTVL.

The V gene is TRBV4-1, the J gene TRBJ1-1, with a possible D match to TRBD1 (5 bases). CDR3 length: 14 amino acids. The V end was cut by 4 bases, the J end by 4 bases, with 13 bases between. CDR1 MGHRA and CDR2 YSYEKL come from the germline V gene. The CDR3 region is CASSPPGGSTEAFF. The DNA of the CDR3 is TGCGCCAGCAGCCCTCCGGGGGGTTCCACTGAAGCTTTCTTT.

This clone has only one observation. V gene TRBV5-1 combines with J gene TRBJ1-1, with 10 positions matching TRBD1. This CDR3 spans 15 amino acids. V shed 4 bases and J 6 bases; nucleotides not matched to a gene: 9. Germline V CDR1 and CDR2: SGHRS, YFSETQ. The CDR3, as DNA: TGCGCCAGCAGCCCGGGACAGGGGCGCGGGTCTGAAGCTTTCTTT. Translated: CASSPGQGRGSEAFF.

The rearrangement links TRBV5-1 to TRBJ1-5, with TRBD1 matching over 10 bases. The CDR3 loop spans 15 amino acids. V shed 4 bases and J 6 bases; nucleotides not matched to a gene: 7. Per the germline V gene, CDR1 is SGHRS and CDR2 is YFSETQ. The CDR3 loop reads CASSLGTGVGQPQHF. The CDR3, as DNA: TGCGCCAGCAGCCTCGGGACAGGGGTAGGTCAGCCCCAGCATTTT.

The gene calls are TRBV7-9 and TRBJ1-1; TRBD1 agrees at 10 bases. The CDR3 runs to 13 residues. The germline V gene encodes CDR1 SEHNR and CDR2 FQNEAQ (reference sequence). V dropped 5 bases and J dropped 5; count of bases not matched to a gene: 2. In DNA, the CDR3 is TGTGCCAGCAGCCCGGGACAGGGGACTGAAGCTTTCTTT. This encodes CASSPGQGTEAFF.

The gene calls are TRBV27 and TRBJ1-2; no reliable D call. This CDR3 region has 14 residues. Germline-derived CDR1 and CDR2 are MNHEY and SMNVEV (reference sequence). V lost 3 bases, J lost 1 base, and 9 bases lay in between. As DNA, the CDR3 is TGTGCCAGCAGTTTTGTAGGAGTTAACTATGGCTACACCTTC. It codes for CASSFVGVNYGYTF.

The CDR3 reads CASSLEQGAWSRAFF. CDR3 DNA: TGTGCCAGCAGCTTAGAACAGGGGGCTTGGTCTAGAGCTTTCTTT. The chain recombines TRBV11-1 with TRBJ1-1; TRBD1 matches 9 bases. The germline gives CDR1 SGHAT, CDR2 FQDESV (reference sequence). This CDR3 has 15 amino acids. J gave up 10 bases and V 1 base, and 10 bases lay outside the gene matches. Looking up the rest from reference TRBV11-1 and TRBJ1-1 gives the full variable domain: EAEVAQSPRYKITEKSQAVAFWCDPISGHATLYWYRQILGQGPELLVQFQDESVVDDSQLPKDRFSAERLKGVDSTLKIQPAELGDSAMYLCASSLEQGAWSRAFFGQGTRLTVV.

The chain couples TRBV6-1 to TRBJ2-1; D remains ambiguous. The germline V gene encodes CDR1 MNHNS and CDR2 SASEGT. The CDR3 extends over 14 amino acids. Deletions cut 2 bases from V and 0 bases from J, with 5 bases between. CDR3 sequence: CASSEHGSYNEQFF. DNA for the CDR3: TGTGCCAGCAGTGAACACGGCTCCTACAATGAGCAGTTCTTC.

This chain's CDR3 is CAWSVEDNYEQYF. The CDR3 coding sequence is TGTGCCTGGAGTGTAGAGGACAACTACGAGCAGTACTTC. The chain uses TRBV30 and TRBJ2-7; weak D call: TRBD1 (5 bases). This CDR3 spans 13 amino acids. Germline CDR1 reads GTSNPN; CDR2 reads SVGIG (reference sequence). Trimming took 0 bases from V and 3 from J, leaving 9 bases between them.

This chain links TRBV11-3 with TRBJ2-3, with a weak D call TRBD2 (5 bases). CDR1 and CDR2 (germline): SGHNT, YENEEA. CDR3 length equals 14 residues. Between the trimmed V and J ends, which lost 2 bases and 4 bases, there was a span of 10 bases. DNA of the CDR3: TGTGCCAGCAGCTTACTCGGGGTTGCAGATACGCAGTATTTT. Encoded protein: CASSLLGVADTQYF. The full variable domain, in which reference TRBV11-3 and TRBJ2-3 provide the parts outside the CDR3, is EAGVVQSPRYKIIEKKQPVAFWCNPISGHNTLYWYLQNLGQGPELLIRYENEEAVDDSQLPKDRFSAERLKGVDSTLKIQPAELGDSAVYLCASSLLGVADTQYFGPGTRLTVL.

Concerning this clone: The same CDR3 can be traced to other DNA sequences in this sample. The gene calls are TRBV30 and TRBJ2-7; the D gene is possibly TRBD2 (6 bases). The CDR3 has 12 amino acids. V was clipped by 3 bases and J by 7 bases, with 13 bases between them. Germline CDR1 is GTSNPN and CDR2 is SVGIG (reference sequence). The CDR3 DNA reads TGTGCCTGGAGGGCTGGAGGGTATGAGCAGTACTTC. Encoded protein: CAWRAGGYEQYF.

The chain joins TRBV19 to TRBJ1-1; 10 bases match TRBD1. J was trimmed by 1 base and V by 4 bases; bases with no gene match: 3. The CDR3 is 15 residues long. Germline values: CDR1 LNHDA, CDR2 SQIVND (reference sequence). The CDR3, as DNA: TGTGCCAGTAGTACGCGGACAGGGGGGAACACTGAAGCTTTCTTT. Protein sequence: CASSTRTGGNTEAFF.

This sequence joins TRBV5-1 and TRBJ2-5; D is unclear. Judging by the DNA end, TRBJ2-7 fits better; the J call may be wrong. Germline loops: CDR1 SGHRS, CDR2 YFSETQ. The CDR3 spans 14 residues. The CDR3 region is CASSLLWPSYEQYF. In DNA, the CDR3 is TGCGCCAGCAGCTTGTTGTGGCCCTCCTACGAGCAGTACTTC.

This rearrangement joins TRBV15 to TRBJ2-5; D is possibly TRBD1 or TRBD2 (5 bases each). The CDR3 runs 17 residues. Looked up from germline, CDR1 is LNHNV and CDR2 is YYDKDF (reference sequence). V dropped 3 bases and J dropped 9 bases, with 26 bases sitting between them. The CDR3 nucleotides are TGTGCCACCAGCAGCGATATCCGGGACCACTTTCGGGTCTCCCAGTACTTC. As protein: CATSSDIRDHFRVSQYF. Looking up the rest from reference TRBV15 and TRBJ2-5 gives the full variable domain: DAMVIQNPRYQVTQFGKPVTLSCSQTLNHNVMYWYQQKSSQAPKLLFHYYDKDFNNEADTPDNFQSRRPNTSFCFLDIRSPGLGDTAMYLCATSSDIRDHFRVSQYFGPGTRLLVL.

The genes are TRBV5-6 and TRBJ1-3, with D possibly TRBD1 on 6 matching bases. This CDR3 contains 14 residues. V lost 4 bases to trimming and J lost 2 bases, with 10 bases between them. Germline-derived CDR1 and CDR2 are SGHDT and YYEEEE. The CDR3 bases are TGTGCCAGCAGCAGCACAGGGACTGGAAACACCATATATTTT. Amino acid sequence: CASSSTGTGNTIYF.

This rearrangement joins TRBV9 to TRBJ2-7; D is tentatively TRBD1 or TRBD2 (5 bases each). The ends were cut back, 0 bases at V and 0 bases at J, with 10 bases in the middle. The length of the CDR3 is 15 residues. CDR1 SGDLS and CDR2 YYNGEE come from the germline V gene. The CDR3 spells CASSVAEGTSYEQYF. The CDR3 DNA follows: TGTGCCAGCAGCGTAGCTGAGGGGACCTCCTACGAGCAGTACTTC.